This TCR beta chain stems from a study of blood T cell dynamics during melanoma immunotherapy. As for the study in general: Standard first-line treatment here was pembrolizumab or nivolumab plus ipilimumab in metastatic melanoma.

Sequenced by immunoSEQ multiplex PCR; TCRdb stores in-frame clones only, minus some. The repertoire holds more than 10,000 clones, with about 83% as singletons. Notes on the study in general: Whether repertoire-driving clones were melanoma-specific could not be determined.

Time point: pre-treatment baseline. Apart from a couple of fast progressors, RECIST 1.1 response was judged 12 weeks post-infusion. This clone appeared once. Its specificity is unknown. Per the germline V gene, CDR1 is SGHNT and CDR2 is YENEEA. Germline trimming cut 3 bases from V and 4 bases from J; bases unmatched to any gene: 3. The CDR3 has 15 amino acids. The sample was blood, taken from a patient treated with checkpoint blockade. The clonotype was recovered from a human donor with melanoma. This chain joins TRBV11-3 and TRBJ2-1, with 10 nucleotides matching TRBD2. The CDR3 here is CASSFASGGYNEQFF. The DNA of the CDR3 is TGTGCCAGCAGCTTCGCTAGCGGGGGTTACAATGAGCAGTTCTTC.